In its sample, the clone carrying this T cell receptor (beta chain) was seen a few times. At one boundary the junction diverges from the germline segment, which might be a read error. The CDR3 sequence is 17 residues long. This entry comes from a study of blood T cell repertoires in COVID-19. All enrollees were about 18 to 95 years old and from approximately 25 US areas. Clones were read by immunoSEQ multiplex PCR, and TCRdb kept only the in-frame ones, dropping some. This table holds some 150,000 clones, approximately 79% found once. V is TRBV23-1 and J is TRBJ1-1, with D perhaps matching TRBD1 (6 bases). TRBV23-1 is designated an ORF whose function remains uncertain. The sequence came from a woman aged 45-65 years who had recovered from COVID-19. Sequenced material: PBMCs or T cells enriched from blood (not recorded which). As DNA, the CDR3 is TGCGCCAGCAGTCTACCCACTAGTCCGCATACCTCGGGGGGCTACGTCTTT. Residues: CASSLPTSPHTSGGYVF.